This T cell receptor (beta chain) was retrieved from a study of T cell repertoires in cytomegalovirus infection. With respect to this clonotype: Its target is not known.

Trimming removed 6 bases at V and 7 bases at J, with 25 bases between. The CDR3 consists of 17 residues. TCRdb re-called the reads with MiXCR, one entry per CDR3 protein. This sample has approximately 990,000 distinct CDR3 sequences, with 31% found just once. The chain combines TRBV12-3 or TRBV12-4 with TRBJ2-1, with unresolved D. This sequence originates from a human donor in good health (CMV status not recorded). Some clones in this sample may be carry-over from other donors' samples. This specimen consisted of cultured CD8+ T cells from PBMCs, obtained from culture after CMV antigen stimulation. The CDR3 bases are TGTGCCAGCAGCCAAACAACCCATTGGCCGCTAACGAATGAGCAGTTCTTC. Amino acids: CASSQTTHWPLTNEQFF.